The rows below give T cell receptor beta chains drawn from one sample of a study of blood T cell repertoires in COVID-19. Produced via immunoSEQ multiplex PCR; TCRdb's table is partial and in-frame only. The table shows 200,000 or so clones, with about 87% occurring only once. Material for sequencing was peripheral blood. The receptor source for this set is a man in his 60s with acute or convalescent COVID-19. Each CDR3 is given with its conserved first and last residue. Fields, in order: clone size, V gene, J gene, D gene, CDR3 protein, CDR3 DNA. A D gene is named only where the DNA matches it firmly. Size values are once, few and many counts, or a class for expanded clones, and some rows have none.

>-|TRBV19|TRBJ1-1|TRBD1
CASSLRQGTGTEAFF
TGTGCCAGTAGTCTAAGACAGGGTACGGGCACTGAAGCTTTCTTT
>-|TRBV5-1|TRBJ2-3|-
CASSSTRGTDTQYF
TGCGCCAGCAGCTCGACTAGGGGCACAGATACGCAGTATTTT
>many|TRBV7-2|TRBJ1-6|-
CASTGGTAFNSPLHF
TGTGCCAGCACAGGAGGGACTGCTTTTAATTCACCCCTCCACTTT
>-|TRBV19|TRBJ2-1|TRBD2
CASSISLSGGTSDEQFF
TGTGCCAGTAGTATCTCCTTATCGGGGGGTACGTCCGATGAGCAGTTCTTC
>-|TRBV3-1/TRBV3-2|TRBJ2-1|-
CASSQGHNEQFF
TGTGCCAGCAGCCAAGGGCACAATGAGCAGTTCTTC
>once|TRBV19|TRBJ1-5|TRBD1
CASSPQGQGKDQPQHF
TGTGCCAGTAGTCCCCAGGGACAGGGGAAGGATCAGCCCCAGCATTTT
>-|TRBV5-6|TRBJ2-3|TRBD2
CASTSAGSDTQYF
TGTGCCAGCACCTCAGCGGGGTCAGATACGCAGTATTTT
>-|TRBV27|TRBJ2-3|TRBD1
CASSLGTGGAPDTQYF
TGTGCCAGCAGTTTGGGGACAGGGGGCGCCCCAGATACGCAGTATTTT
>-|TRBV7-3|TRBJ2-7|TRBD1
CASSPRAGTGVAEQYF
TGTGCCAGCAGCCCCCGAGCCGGGACAGGGGTCGCCGAGCAGTACTTC
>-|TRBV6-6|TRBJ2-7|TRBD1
CASSTGTGLLSYEQYF
TGTGCCAGCAGTACCGGGACAGGGCTTCTCAGCTACGAGCAGTACTTC
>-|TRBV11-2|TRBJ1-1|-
CASSLAGSNTEAFF
TGTGCCAGCAGCTTAGCAGGGTCTAACACTGAAGCTTTCTTT
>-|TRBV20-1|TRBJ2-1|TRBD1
CSAAQGVTRFF
TGCAGTGCCGCACAGGGGGTCACTAGGTTCTTC
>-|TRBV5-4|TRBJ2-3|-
CASSGLGGGRTDTQYF
TGTGCCAGCAGCGGCCTAGGGGGGGGGCGCACAGATACGCAGTATTTT
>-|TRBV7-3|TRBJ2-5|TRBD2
CASSPAGGSETQYF
TGTGCCAGCAGCCCCGCGGGGGGGTCAGAGACCCAGTACTTC
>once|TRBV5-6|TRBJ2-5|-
CASSTAGTPSQETQYF
TGTGCCAGCAGCACAGCCGGGACTCCGTCCCAAGAGACCCAGTACTTC
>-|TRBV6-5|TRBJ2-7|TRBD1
CASLGTGKSYEQYF
TGTGCCAGCCTCGGGACAGGGAAATCCTACGAGCAGTACTTC
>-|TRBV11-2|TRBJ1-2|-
CASSLFDGGWGYTF
TGTGCCAGCAGCTTATTCGACGGAGGGTGGGGCTACACCTTC
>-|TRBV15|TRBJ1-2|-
CATRREGAYGYTF
TGTGCCACCCGCCGGGAGGGAGCCTATGGCTACACCTTC
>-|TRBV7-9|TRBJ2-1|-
CASSLRGAWNEQFF
TGTGCCAGCAGCTTACGGGGGGCTTGGAATGAGCAGTTCTTC
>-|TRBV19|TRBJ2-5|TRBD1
CASSQNGQGARETQYF
TGTGCCAGTAGCCAAAACGGACAGGGGGCGAGGGAGACCCAGTACTTC
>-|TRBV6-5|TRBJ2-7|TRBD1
CASSYGGQATYEQYF
TGTGCCAGCAGTTACGGGGGACAGGCTACCTACGAGCAGTACTTC
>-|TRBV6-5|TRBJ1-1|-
CASSYSRNTEAFF
TGTGCCAGCAGTTACTCCCGGAACACTGAAGCTTTCTTT
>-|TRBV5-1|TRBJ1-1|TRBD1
CASGDRRNTEAFF
TGCGCCAGCGGGGACAGGCGGAACACTGAAGCTTTCTTT
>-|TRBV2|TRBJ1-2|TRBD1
CASSEVTGAADGYTF
TGTGCCAGCAGTGAAGTTACAGGGGCCGCGGATGGCTACACCTTC
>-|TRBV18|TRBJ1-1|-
CASSRGGPDTEAFF
TGTGCCAGCTCACGGGGGGGGCCCGACACTGAAGCTTTCTTT
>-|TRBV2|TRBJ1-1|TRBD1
CASRPGQGGGFTEAFF
TGTGCCAGCAGGCCGGGACAGGGTGGAGGTTTCACTGAAGCTTTCTTT
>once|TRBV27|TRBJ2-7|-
CASRTSGGATYEQYF
TGTGCCAGCCGGACCTCCGGAGGGGCAACCTACGAGCAGTACTTC
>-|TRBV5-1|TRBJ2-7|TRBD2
CASSLASGWGSGGLYEQYF
TGCGCCAGCAGCTTGGCCTCAGGATGGGGTAGCGGGGGGCTCTACGAGCAGTACTTC